The 5 T cell receptor beta chains below were found in one sample sequenced in a study of T cells in Graves' hyperthyroidism and ophthalmopathy. RNA transcripts served as the template for amplifying TCR beta CDR3 regions. A set of HTBI primers served as the primers for a first-round RT-PCR of the TCR CDR3. TCRdb fed the multiplex PCR reads into MiXCR, producing one record per CDR3 protein. Found here are more than 300,000 distinct CDR3 sequences, less than 20% of them singletons; the top ten hold 40% to 45%. Sequences were obtained from blood. These receptors were collected from a man aged 18 to 29 with Graves' ophthalmopathy.

This clonotype occurred a few times. The rearrangement links TRBV4-1 to TRBJ1-2, with TRBD1 as a possible D gene (5 bases). V was clipped by 0 bases and J by 8 bases, with 16 bases between them. This CDR3 is 15 amino acids long. Germline assignment: CDR1 MGHRA and CDR2 YSYEKL. This CDR3 is CASSQDEEWGFGYTF. CDR3 DNA: TGCGCCAGCAGCCAAGATGAGGAATGGGGGTTCGGCTACACCTTC.

This clonotype was seen ten or more times. J is TRBJ1-5 and V is TRBV6-7; 9 positions match TRBD1. TRBV6-7 is an ORF, and what it does is uncertain. The trim removed 0 bases at V and 1 base at J, leaving 7 bases unmatched. The CDR3 is 18 amino acids. This CDR3 reads CASSYSRDRVNSNQPQHF. In nucleotides, the CDR3 is TGTGCCAGCAGTTACTCCCGGGACAGGGTCAACAGCAATCAGCCCCAGCATTTT.

In its sample, this clonotype was seen a few times. This chain joins TRBV27 and TRBJ1-1; the D is unclear. CDR3 length equals 14 residues. Germline CDR1 reads MNHEY; CDR2 reads SMNVEV (reference sequence). V was shortened by 5 bases and J by 7 bases, with 17 bases between the two germline ends. The CDR3 DNA is TGTGCCAGCAGTAGTTTCCCGGTTGCGTTTGAAGCTTTCTTT. Amino acid sequence: CASSSFPVAFEAFF.

This clonotype was counted many times. The genes are TRBV28 and TRBJ1-2; TRBD1 might be the D (6 bases). In germline, CDR1 is MDHEN, CDR2 SYDVKM. V gave up 7 bases and J gave up 8 bases, with 14 bases separating them. There are 12 residues in the CDR3. CDR3 sequence reads: CASNPQGEGYTF. In nucleotides, the CDR3 is TGTGCCAGCAACCCACAGGGCGAAGGCTACACCTTC.

As concerns this clonotype: The junction differs from germline at one of its ends, possibly a read error. V and J are TRBV10-3 and TRBJ2-7; no clear D gene. Germline V gene sequence: CDR1 ENHRY, CDR2 SYGVKD. This CDR3 region has 12 residues. DNA for the CDR3: TGTGCCGTCAGAACTTGGTCCGACGAGCAGTACTTC. This translates into CAVRTWSDEQYF.